The 30 T cell receptor beta chains listed next were all sequenced from one sample in a study of blood T cells in healthy people across ages. The authors ran a second PCR of roughly 6 to 11 cycles using a sample-barcoded 5' primer and a J-beta primer mix. TCRdb re-called the 5' RACE reads with MiXCR, one entry per CDR3 protein. The sample lists roughly 500,000 distinct CDR3 sequences; 27% were seen once. Sequences were obtained from blood. Source of these receptors: a woman in her seventies in good health.

The chain carries TRBV2 and TRBJ2-1; D gene ambiguous. The V gene's germline CDR1 is SNHLY and CDR2 FYNNEI. Deletions cut 7 bases from V and 0 bases from J, with 10 bases between. The CDR3 extends over 14 amino acids. The CDR3 here is CASTRVLSYNEQFF. CDR3 DNA: TGTGCCAGCACTCGGGTACTCTCCTACAATGAGCAGTTCTTC.

In its sample, this clonotype was seen a few times. At one of its ends the junction is not consistent with the germline gene, which may arise from a read error. The chain is built from TRBV7-9 and TRBJ2-7, with 7 bases matching TRBD1. CDR3 length: 16 residues. Germline V gene data show CDR1 as SEHNR and CDR2 as FQNEAQ (reference sequence). The DNA of the CDR3 is TGTGCCAGCTCTAAAAACCGGGACAGACTCTCCTACGAGCAGTGCTTC. It is translated as CASSKNRDRLSYEQCF.

V is TRBV5-4 and J is TRBJ2-1; D possibly corresponds to TRBD1 (6 bases). The germline gives CDR1 SGHNT, CDR2 YYREEE (reference sequence). This CDR3 is built from 13 residues. V shed 4 bases and J shed 6 bases, with 11 bases lying between them. The CDR3 sequence: CASSIQGRNEQFF. The CDR3 DNA reads TGTGCCAGCAGCATACAGGGTCGCAATGAGCAGTTCTTC.

This clonotype was recorded at least ten times. This chain links TRBV7-9 with TRBJ1-2; 9 bases fit TRBD1. Germline lookup yields CDR1 SEHNR and CDR2 FQNEAQ (reference sequence). Unmatched junction bases numbered 5, after V lost 1 base and J lost 5 bases. This CDR3 comprises 15 residues. The CDR3 loop reads CASSLDGTGTYGYTF. CDR3 bases: TGTGCCAGCAGCTTAGATGGGACAGGGACTTATGGCTACACCTTC.

This clonotype was seen ten or more times. The chain recombines TRBV4-1 with TRBJ2-4, with 8 positions matching TRBD1. Germline assignment: CDR1 MGHRA and CDR2 YSYEKL. The CDR3 consists of 19 residues. The V gene end was trimmed by 0 bases and the J gene end by 3 bases; junction bases not matched to a gene: 13. The CDR3 bases are TGCGCCAGCAGCCAAGACCTCACCCAGGGGGCAGGTGGCAAAAACATTCAGTACTTC. This gives the protein CASSQDLTQGAGGKNIQYF.

About this clonotype: A single base separates this from a much larger clone, so it may be a read error. Here the CDR3 reads CASSLGQDSYEQYF. The CDR3 bases are TGCGCCAGCAGCTTGGGGCAGGACTCCTACGAGCAGTACTTC. V usage is TRBV5-1 and J usage is TRBJ2-5, with unresolved D. The closer fit of TRBJ2-7 to the DNA end suggests the J call may be wrong. This CDR3 is built from 14 residues. Germline assignment: CDR1 SGHRS and CDR2 YFSETQ.

This clonotype came up a few times. The chain combines TRBV2 with TRBJ2-5; 9 positions agree with TRBD1. The J call may be in error: the DNA end matches TRBJ2-7 better. Germline V gene sequence: CDR1 SNHLY, CDR2 FYNNEI. The CDR3 is made up of 12 amino acids. In DNA, the CDR3 is TGTGCCAGCGGGACAGGGACCTACGAGCAGTACTTC. It translates to CASGTGTYEQYF.

This rearrangement joins TRBV7-8 to TRBJ2-5; TRBD2 matches 10 bases. Looked up from germline, CDR1 is SGHVS and CDR2 is FQNEAQ. V shed 5 bases and J 2 bases; nucleotides not matched to a gene: 8. The CDR3 is 16 residues long. The CDR3: CASSITSGVSQETQYF. The CDR3 DNA sequence: TGTGCCAGCAGCATCACTAGCGGGGTGTCACAAGAGACCCAGTACTTC.

This clonotype occurred many times. This chain links TRBV6-2 or TRBV6-3 with TRBJ2-1; TRBD1 is a possible D gene (5 bases). V was pared by 6 bases and J by 0 bases, with 12 bases between. The CDR3 consists of 15 residues. Germline V gene sequence: CDR1 MNHEY, CDR2 SVGEGT. CDR3 nucleotide sequence: TGTGCCAGCAGGAAATTTAGGGGCTCCTACAATGAGCAGTTCTTC. It is translated as CASRKFRGSYNEQFF.

This clonotype was counted only a few times. Here the CDR3 DNA reads TGTGCCAGCAGCCCGTGGACAGGGGGACTCAAAAACATTCAGTACTTC. It is translated as CASSPWTGGLKNIQYF. V and J are TRBV3-1 and TRBJ2-4; TRBD1 matches at 10 bases. The CDR3 is made up of 16 amino acids. V was pared by 4 bases and J by 3 bases, with 6 bases of the junction left unmatched. Germline-derived CDR1 and CDR2 are LGHDT and YNNKEL (reference sequence).

This clonotype was detected a few times. This chain links TRBV6-2 or TRBV6-3 with TRBJ2-3; D remains unclear. This CDR3 is 14 amino acids long. Germline lookup yields CDR1 MNHEY and CDR2 SVGEGT. Trimming removed 2 bases from V and 3 bases from J, with 9 bases in between. The CDR3, as DNA: TGTGCCAGCAGTTACGATTTTGGTACAGATACGCAGTATTTT. Translation: CASSYDFGTDTQYF.

About this clonotype: A read error may explain this, as a much larger clone is one base away. The chain has TRBV12-3 or TRBV12-4 and TRBJ1-2; D may be TRBD1 (5 bases). Trimming left V 3 bases short and J 4 bases short, with 12 bases between. CDR3 size: 14 residues. CDR3 sequence reads: CASSFTGDGYGYTF. In nucleotides, the CDR3 is TGTGCCAGCAGTTTTACCGGGGACGGCTATGGCTACACCTTC.

This clonotype appeared a few times. V usage is TRBV7-2 and J usage is TRBJ2-7; D is perhaps TRBD2 (7 bases). With 5 bases removed from V and 3 bases from J, the gap between germline ends came to 14 bases. The CDR3 extends over 14 amino acids. Germline V lookup: CDR1 SGHTA, CDR2 FQGNSA. The CDR3 loop reads CASSPKGGFYEQYF. The DNA of the CDR3 is TGTGCCAGCAGCCCCAAGGGGGGGTTCTACGAGCAGTACTTC. The whole variable domain, filled in from reference TRBV7-2 and TRBJ2-7, reads GAGVSQSPSNKVTEKGKDVELRCDPISGHTALYWYRQSLGQGLEFLIYFQGNSAPDKSGLPSDRFSAERTGGSVSTLTIQRTQQEDSAVYLCASSPKGGFYEQYFGPGTRLTVT.

In its sample, this clonotype was seen a few times. The rearrangement joins TRBV7-3 to TRBJ2-5, with 10 nucleotides matching TRBD2. Germline V gene data show CDR1 as SGHTA and CDR2 as FQGTGA. The CDR3 loop spans 16 amino acids. J gave up 2 bases and V 1 base, and 4 bases lay outside the gene matches. The CDR3 region is CASSLNGLAAQETQYF. CDR3 DNA: TGTGCCAGCAGCTTAAACGGACTAGCGGCACAAGAGACCCAGTACTTC.

CDR3 bases: TGCAGTGCTGGGATATCAGGTCCTTATGAAAAACTGTTTTTT. This codes for CSAGISGPYEKLFF. V is TRBV20-1 and J is TRBJ1-4; D is uncertain. From germline, CDR1 is DFQATT and CDR2 SNEGSKA (reference sequence). This CDR3 has 14 residues. V was clipped by 5 bases and J by 6 bases, with 16 bases between them.

This chain links TRBV12-3 or TRBV12-4 with TRBJ2-6; 8 bases agree with TRBD2. J was trimmed by 2 bases and V by 4 bases; bases with no gene match: 7. This CDR3 region has 17 residues. CDR3 sequence: CASSSSAGGAGANVLTF. Here the CDR3 DNA reads TGTGCCAGCAGTTCCTCCGCGGGGGGAGCTGGGGCCAACGTCCTGACTTTC.

The chain joins TRBV12-3 or TRBV12-4 to TRBJ2-7, with unresolved D. This CDR3 has 14 amino acids. The ends were cut back, 7 bases at V and 6 bases at J, with 19 bases in the middle. The CDR3 sequence: CASILSPKSAEQYF. CDR3 coding DNA: TGTGCCAGCATCCTAAGTCCTAAAAGTGCCGAGCAGTACTTC.

This clonotype was observed at least ten times. The rearrangement uses TRBV20-1 and TRBJ2-7; D is perhaps TRBD2 (6 bases). Trimming shortened V by 3 bases and J by 0 bases, and 15 bases separated the two germline ends. The CDR3 contains 15 residues. Germline CDR1 reads DFQATT; CDR2 reads SNEGSKA (reference sequence). The CDR3 nucleotides are TGCAGTGCTAGTGATATGCGGGGAAGCTCCTACGAGCAGTACTTC. Its translation is CSASDMRGSSYEQYF.

This clonotype was seen a handful of times. J is TRBJ2-5 and V is TRBV7-3; 8 bases are a match to TRBD2. The J call could be wrong; TRBJ2-1 is a better fit for the DNA end. The CDR3 is 14 amino acids. Germline V gene lookup returns CDR1 SGHTA and CDR2 FQGTGA. CDR3 sequence reads: CASSLGLVDNEQFF. The CDR3 nucleotides are TGTGCCAGCAGCTTGGGACTAGTCGACAATGAGCAGTTCTTC.

This clonotype was seen a few times. The V gene is TRBV20-1, the J gene TRBJ2-3, with TRBD2 identical over 13 bases. Germline V gene lookup returns CDR1 DFQATT and CDR2 SNEGSKA (reference sequence). The V gene end was trimmed by 1 base and the J gene end by 3 bases; junction bases not matched to a gene: 7. CDR3 size: 17 residues. The chain's CDR3 is CSARGTSGGMRTDTQYF. The CDR3 DNA sequence: TGCAGTGCTAGAGGGACTAGCGGGGGTATGAGAACAGATACGCAGTATTTT.

This clonotype has only a few counts. The chain couples TRBV5-6 to TRBJ1-2; TRBD1 is a possible D gene (5 bases). Trimming stripped 0 bases from V and 3 bases from J, with 9 bases between. Germline CDR1 reads SGHDT; CDR2 reads YYEEEE. CDR3 size: 14 residues. CDR3 DNA sequence: TGTGCCAGCAGCTTGGAGGGGTTCTACTATGGCTACACCTTC. Protein product: CASSLEGFYYGYTF.

This chain links TRBV14 with TRBJ1-1, with D unclear. The V and J ends lost 2 bases and 7 bases respectively, with 5 bases between them. CDR1 SGHDN and CDR2 FVKESK come from the germline V gene. This CDR3 is 11 amino acids long. The CDR3 region is CASSQYSEAFF. CDR3 sequence (DNA): TGTGCCAGCAGCCAATATAGTGAAGCTTTCTTT.

This clonotype has more than one count but fewer than ten. V usage is TRBV29-1 and J usage is TRBJ2-3, with TRBD2 matching 7 bases. The length of the CDR3 is 13 residues. The junction had 12 bases not matched to a gene; V was cut back by 7 bases and J by 8 bases. CDR1 and CDR2 (germline): SQVTM, ANQGSEA. This CDR3 reads CSAAGITIGTQYF. CDR3 DNA: TGCAGCGCAGCGGGAATTACGATAGGTACGCAGTATTTT.

This clonotype was observed a handful of times. The chain is built from TRBV5-1 and TRBJ2-7; a possible D gene is TRBD1 (6 bases). The germline V gene encodes CDR1 SGHRS and CDR2 YFSETQ. This CDR3 spans 16 amino acids. Trimming cost V 3 bases and J 5 bases, with 21 bases left between them. Here the CDR3 reads CASSYSPWGLGDEQYF. The CDR3 DNA sequence: TGCGCCAGCAGCTACTCACCGTGGGGGCTGGGCGACGAGCAGTACTTC.

This clonotype was detected a few times. A read error may account for a junction end that differs from germline. This chain links TRBV20-1 with TRBJ2-3, with 11 nucleotides matching TRBD2. Germline CDR1 DFQATT, CDR2 SNEGSKA (reference sequence). This CDR3 has 14 residues. CDR3 in DNA: TGCAGTACTAGCGGGGGAGGTGGCACAGATACGCAGTATTTT. Translating gives CSTSGGGGTDTQYF.

The chain has TRBV7-9 and TRBJ2-1, with 10 nucleotides matching TRBD2. The DNA end is more similar to TRBJ2-5, so the J call may be wrong. The CDR3 spans 13 residues. Germline V CDR1 and CDR2: SEHNR, FQNEAQ (reference sequence). The CDR3 loop is CASVVAGGETQYF. For the CDR3, the DNA is TGTGCCAGCGTAGTAGCGGGGGGAGAGACCCAGTACTTC.

This clonotype occurred many times. The chain has TRBV7-2 and TRBJ2-3; 9 bases line up with TRBD1. The CDR3 runs 15 residues. The ends lost 2 bases at V and 1 base at J; junction bases unmatched: 1. CDR1 and CDR2 from the germline V gene are SGHTA and FQGNSA. The CDR3 DNA follows: TGTGCCAGCAGCTTACGGACAGGGGGCACAGATACGCAGTATTTT. Translated: CASSLRTGGTDTQYF.

The sample holds a few counts of this clonotype. V usage is TRBV12-3 or TRBV12-4 and J usage is TRBJ2-5; no reliable D call. The ends were cut back, 3 bases at V and 3 bases at J, with 11 bases in the middle. The CDR3 runs 14 residues. In DNA form, the CDR3 reads TGTGCCAGCAGTTTTAATAGTGGCGAAGAGACCCAGTACTTC. Amino acid sequence: CASSFNSGEETQYF.

Worth noting for this clonotype: At one end the junction does not follow the germline gene, possibly because of a read error. The rearrangement links TRBV14 to TRBJ2-7; TRBD1 aligns across 9 bases. Germline V gene sequence: CDR1 SGHDN, CDR2 FVKESK. The CDR3 extends over 15 amino acids. The chain's CDR3 is CASSQPGQGSYERYF. The CDR3 bases are TGTGCCAGCAGCCAACCGGGACAGGGCTCATACGAGCGGTACTTC.

This clonotype occurred a few times. The genes are TRBV12-3 or TRBV12-4 and TRBJ1-6, with D possibly TRBD1 on 5 matching bases. V was clipped by 9 bases and J by 12 bases, with 18 bases between them. CDR3 length: 13 residues. CDR3 coding DNA: TGTGCCAGTCAAGACAGTTCATGGGGACCCCTCCACTTT. This sequence encodes CASQDSSWGPLHF.